A single sample gave rise to the 18 T cell receptor beta chains below, sequenced in a study of CD8+CD57+ T cells in acquired aplastic anemia. The patients chosen for sequencing had shown expansion of CD8+CD57+ cells (detected by flow cytometry). Genomic DNA constituted the template upon which TCR beta VDJ and CDR3 profiling was performed. TCRdb reanalysed the reads using MiXCR and keeps one entry per CDR3 protein. The data show about 180,000 distinct CDR3 sequences, with roughly 65% seen just once and approximately 40% held by the top ten. The specimen was sorted CD4+, CD8+, or CD8+CD57+ T cells (not recorded which) from PBMCs. The receptors come from a human donor with aplastic anemia.

This clonotype has just a few counts. The chain combines TRBV7-9 with TRBJ2-7; 7 positions agree with TRBD1. Trimming cost V 1 base and J 1 base; bases outside gene matches: 7. Germline V gene lookup returns CDR1 SEHNR and CDR2 FQNEAQ (reference sequence). This CDR3 is built from 16 residues. CDR3 in amino acids: CASSLVVWDRSYEQYF. The CDR3 region has the DNA TGTGCCAGCAGCTTAGTAGTCTGGGACAGATCCTACGAGCAGTACTTC.

For this clonotype: One end of the junction does not line up with germline, which may come from a read error. The chain is built from TRBV13 and TRBJ1-1; tentative D call: TRBD1 (5 bases). The CDR3 extends over 12 amino acids. Germline CDR1 and CDR2: PRHDT and FYEKMQ (reference sequence). CDR3: CASNEGNPEAFF. The CDR3 DNA reads TGTGCCAGCAATGAGGGGAACCCTGAAGCTTTCTTT.

The chain employs TRBV7-9 and TRBJ2-1; 11 bases map to TRBD1. V shed 4 bases and J 8 bases; nucleotides not matched to a gene: 16. The CDR3 contains 18 residues. Germline CDR1 SEHNR, CDR2 FQNEAQ (reference sequence). The CDR3 reads CASSSTIGTGGILDEQFF. The CDR3 region has the DNA TGTGCCAGCAGCTCGACCATTGGGACAGGGGGGATATTGGATGAGCAGTTCTTC.

This chain uses TRBV29-1 with TRBJ2-3, with 16 bases aligning to TRBD2. The junction had 5 bases not matched to a gene; V was cut back by 6 bases and J by 2 bases. This CDR3 spans 16 amino acids. From germline, CDR1 is SQVTM and CDR2 ANQGSEA. This CDR3 is CSVAGTSGGATDTQYF. CDR3 nucleotide sequence: TGCAGCGTGGCTGGGACTAGCGGGGGGGCCACAGATACGCAGTATTTT.

Remarks on this clonotype: This may be a read error, as it is one base from a much larger clone. CDR3 in amino acids: CASSLGPSGANVLTF. CDR3 nucleotides: TGTGCCAGCAGCCTAGGTCCCTCTGGGGCCAACGTCCTGACTTTC. The chain employs TRBV7-2 and TRBJ2-6; D is ambiguous. The V gene lost 5 bases and the J gene lost 0 bases, with 8 bases spanning the gap. The germline V gene encodes CDR1 SGHTA and CDR2 FQGNSA. The CDR3 runs to 15 residues. The full variable domain, with the rest looked up from reference TRBV7-2 and TRBJ2-6, is GAGVSQSPSNKVTEKGKDVELRCDPISGHTALYWYRQSLGQGLEFLIYFQGNSAPDKSGLPSDRFSAERTGGSVSTLTIQRTQQEDSAVYLCASSLGPSGANVLTFGAGSRLTVL.

The chain links TRBV5-1 to TRBJ2-2; TRBD1 might be the D (6 bases). Deletions cut 5 bases from V and 3 bases from J, with 11 bases between. This CDR3 contains 14 residues. Germline V CDR1 and CDR2: SGHRS, YFSETQ. The CDR3 DNA reads TGCGCCAGCAGTTGGACAGAATACACCGGGGAGCTGTTTTTT. Encoded protein: CASSWTEYTGELFF.

Only one count was recorded for this clonotype. The chain couples TRBV15 to TRBJ2-3; no clear D. CDR3 size: 16 residues. V was clipped by 0 bases and J by 0 bases, with 10 bases between them. Germline V gene lookup returns CDR1 LNHNV and CDR2 YYDKDF (reference sequence). CDR3 sequence: CATSRDEASSTDTQYF. Written as DNA, the CDR3 is TGTGCCACCAGCAGAGATGAGGCCTCTAGCACAGATACGCAGTATTTT.

This clonotype was detected only once. The chain is built from TRBV5-1 and TRBJ1-2; tentative D call: TRBD1 (5 bases). The CDR3 runs 14 residues. Germline V lookup: CDR1 SGHRS, CDR2 YFSETQ. With 0 bases removed from V and 8 bases from J, the gap between germline ends came to 14 bases. The CDR3 is CASSLAGTAGGYTF. The DNA for the CDR3 is TGCGCCAGCAGCTTGGCCGGGACGGCGGGGGGCTACACCTTC.

This clonotype was seen more than once but under ten times. V is TRBV7-9 and J is TRBJ2-7, with D uncertain. The length of the CDR3 is 14 residues. V gave up 1 base and J gave up 2 bases, with 9 bases separating them. The germline V gene encodes CDR1 SEHNR and CDR2 FQNEAQ (reference sequence). The CDR3 reads CASSLVGSTYEQYF. The DNA for the CDR3 is TGTGCCAGCAGCTTAGTTGGAAGCACCTACGAGCAGTACTTC.

In this sample, this clonotype turned up a few times. This chain links TRBV30 with TRBJ1-2; D may be TRBD1 (5 bases). The CDR3 covers 12 residues. The V gene's germline CDR1 is GTSNPN and CDR2 SVGIG (reference sequence). V dropped 4 bases and J dropped 5 bases, with 11 bases sitting between them. CDR3: CAWNLGVYGYTF. In DNA form, the CDR3 reads TGTGCCTGGAACCTGGGGGTTTATGGCTACACCTTC.

This clonotype was observed once. This chain links TRBV7-9 with TRBJ2-1, with a weak D call TRBD2 (6 bases). CDR1 and CDR2 (germline): SEHNR, FQNEAQ (reference sequence). CDR3 size: 15 residues. V dropped 5 bases and J dropped 6 bases, with 17 bases sitting between them. CDR3 region: CASSPRDFVSNEQFF. The CDR3 nucleotides are TGTGCCAGCAGCCCAAGGGACTTCGTTTCCAATGAGCAGTTCTTC.

The chain employs TRBV20-1 and TRBJ2-1; possibly TRBD2 for D (7 bases). Trimming took 0 bases from V and 5 from J, leaving 20 bases between them. The CDR3 consists of 17 residues. From germline, CDR1 is DFQATT and CDR2 SNEGSKA (reference sequence). The CDR3 sequence: CSARDFETGGHDNEQFF. The DNA of the CDR3 is TGCAGTGCTAGAGATTTTGAGACGGGGGGCCACGACAATGAGCAGTTCTTC.

The J gene is TRBJ2-7, the V gene TRBV5-4, with 7 bases aligning to TRBD1. Trimming removed 4 bases from V and 1 base from J; junction bases left unmatched: 14. The CDR3 has 17 amino acids. Looked up from germline, CDR1 is SGHNT and CDR2 is YYREEE (reference sequence). The CDR3 nucleotides are TGTGCCAGCAGCCCGGAAAGGTTGGGGGACAGATCCTACGAGCAGTACTTC. Its protein product is CASSPERLGDRSYEQYF.

This chain joins TRBV24-1 and TRBJ1-3, with 7 nucleotides matching TRBD1. Trimming removed 3 bases from V and 0 bases from J; junction bases left unmatched: 4. The V gene's germline CDR1 is KGHDR and CDR2 SFDVKD. The CDR3 runs 16 residues. The CDR3 coding sequence is TGTGCCACCAGTGATGAAGGGGGCCACTCTGGAAACACCATATATTTT. It encodes CATSDEGGHSGNTIYF.

This clonotype was found once. A much more abundant neighbour one base away suggests this may be a read error. This chain uses TRBV6-1 with TRBJ2-3; D not certain. This CDR3 has 13 residues. Germline V lookup: CDR1 MNHNS, CDR2 SASEGT. The CDR3 loop reads CASSIRATDTQFF. The CDR3 nucleotides are TGTGCCAGCAGTATCCGGGCCACAGATACGCAGTTTTTT.

The chain couples TRBV5-6 to TRBJ2-5; D is undetermined. From germline, CDR1 is SGHDT and CDR2 YYEEEE. The CDR3 loop spans 14 amino acids. Trimming pared 0 bases from V and 1 base from J, leaving 7 bases between. This CDR3 reads CASSLGTAQETQYF. CDR3 nucleotide sequence: TGTGCCAGCAGCTTGGGAACAGCCCAAGAGACCCAGTACTTC.

This clonotype was picked up many times. The chain links TRBV7-8 to TRBJ2-2, with D unresolved. The length of the CDR3 is 12 residues. V dropped 4 bases and J dropped 0 bases, with 0 bases sitting between them. CDR1 is SGHVS, CDR2 FQNEAQ, per germline. The CDR3 DNA follows: TGTGCCAGCAGCTCGAACACCGGGGAGCTGTTTTTT. Translation gives CASSSNTGELFF.

The gene calls are TRBV20-1 and TRBJ2-6, with D uncertain. The germline gives CDR1 DFQATT, CDR2 SNEGSKA (reference sequence). The CDR3 consists of 13 residues. Trimming pared 8 bases from V and 0 bases from J, leaving 8 bases between. The CDR3, as DNA: TGCAGTTCAAAGAGCTCTGGGGCCAACGTCCTGACTTTC. It translates to CSSKSSGANVLTF.